This T cell receptor beta chain was sequenced during a study of blood T cell repertoires in COVID-19. This clone was seen just once. Germline lookup yields CDR1 LGHNT and CDR2 FRNRAP. V lost 10 bases to trimming and J lost 6 bases, with 13 bases between them. This CDR3 region has 11 residues. The repertoire was sequenced with immunoSEQ multiplex PCR; TCRdb's copy has only in-frame clones and lacks some. The sample contains some 30,000 clones, roughly 82% of which appear only once. V and J are TRBV12-5 and TRBJ2-7; D may be TRBD2 (7 bases). The receptor was derived from a human donor in a cohort sampled during active COVID-19. The specimen was peripheral blood. The CDR3 region is CAIREGVEQYF. CDR3 bases: TGTGCTATCAGGGAGGGGGTCGAGCAGTACTTC.